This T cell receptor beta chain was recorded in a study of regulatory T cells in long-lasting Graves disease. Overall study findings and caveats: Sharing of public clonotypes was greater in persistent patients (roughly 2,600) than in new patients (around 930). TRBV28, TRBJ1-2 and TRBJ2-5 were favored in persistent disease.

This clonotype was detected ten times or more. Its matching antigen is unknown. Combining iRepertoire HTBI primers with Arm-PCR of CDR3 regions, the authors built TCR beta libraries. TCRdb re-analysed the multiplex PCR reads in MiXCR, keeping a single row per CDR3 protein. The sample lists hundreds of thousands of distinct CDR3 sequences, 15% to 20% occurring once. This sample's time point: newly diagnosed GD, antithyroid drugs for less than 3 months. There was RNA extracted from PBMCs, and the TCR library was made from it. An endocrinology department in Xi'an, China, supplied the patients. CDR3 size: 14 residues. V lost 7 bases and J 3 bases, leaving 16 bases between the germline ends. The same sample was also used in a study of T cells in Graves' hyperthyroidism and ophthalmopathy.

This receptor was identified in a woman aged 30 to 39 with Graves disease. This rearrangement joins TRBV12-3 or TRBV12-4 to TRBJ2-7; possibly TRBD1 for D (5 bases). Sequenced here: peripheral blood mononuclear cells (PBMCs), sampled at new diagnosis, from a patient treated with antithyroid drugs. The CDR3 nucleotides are TGTGCCAGCACCGACTCAGACAGACGCTACGAGCAGTACTTC. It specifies CASTDSDRRYEQYF.